The clone carrying this T cell receptor beta chain has a handful of counts. Antigen: not known. After removal of 3 bases from V and 7 bases from J, the junction contained 9 bases not matched to a gene. CDR3 length equals 15 residues. The germline gives CDR1 SGHAT, CDR2 FQNNGV. The data are from a study of beta chain features in type 1 diabetes. Study-level points and caveats: For patients, the naive, central memory and Treg TCRB repertoires appeared more alike than for healthy donors. VDJ junctions sequenced from type 1 diabetes patients showed fewer insertions and more deletions. TCRB CDR3s from Type 1 diabetes patients were moderately but significantly shorter in all four CD4+ subsets. PCR, the amplification step, might favor shorter templates, equally in patients and controls.

Sequencing targeted expressed TCRB transcripts, as all isolated RNA had been reverse transcribed. Reads averaged about 1.01 million for stem cell-like memory T cell samples. The method was immunoSEQ multiplex PCR; TCRdb's version includes in-frame clones alone and lacks a portion of them. The sample shows 45,000 to 60,000 clones, around 40% of them seen only once. This sequence was found in a man aged 30 to 45 with type 1 diabetes. The chain recombines TRBV11-2 with TRBJ2-1; 7 bases fit TRBD1. The specimen sequenced was stem cell memory CD4+ T cells from blood. The CDR3 loop reads CASSFENRGLNEQFF. In DNA, the CDR3 is TGTGCCAGCAGCTTTGAGAACAGGGGATTAAATGAGCAGTTCTTC.